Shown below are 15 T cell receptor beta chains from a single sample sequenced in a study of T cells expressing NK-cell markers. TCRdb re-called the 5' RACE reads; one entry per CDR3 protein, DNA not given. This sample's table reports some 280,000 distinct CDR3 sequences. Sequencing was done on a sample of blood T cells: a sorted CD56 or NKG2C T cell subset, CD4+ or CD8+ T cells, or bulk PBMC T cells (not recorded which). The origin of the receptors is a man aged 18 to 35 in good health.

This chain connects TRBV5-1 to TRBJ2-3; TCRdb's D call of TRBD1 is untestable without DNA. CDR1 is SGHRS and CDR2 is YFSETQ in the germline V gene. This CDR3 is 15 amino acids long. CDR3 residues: CASSLSRDRSDTQYF.

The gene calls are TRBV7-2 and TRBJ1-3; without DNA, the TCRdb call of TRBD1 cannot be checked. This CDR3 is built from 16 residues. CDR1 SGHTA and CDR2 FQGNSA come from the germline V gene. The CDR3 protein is CASSSRQAYSGNTIYF.

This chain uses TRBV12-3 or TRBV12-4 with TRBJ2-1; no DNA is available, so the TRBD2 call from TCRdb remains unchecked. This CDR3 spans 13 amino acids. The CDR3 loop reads CAVRTSAYNEQFF.

The CDR3 sequence: CASSTPEWGGNQPQHF. The chain has TRBV7-9 and TRBJ1-5; TCRdb's D gene call, TRBD1, goes unchecked for lack of DNA. CDR1 is SEHNR, CDR2 FQNEAQ, per germline (reference sequence). This CDR3 spans 16 amino acids.

CDR3 protein: CASSLEARKQETQYF. This chain connects TRBV5-1 to TRBJ2-5. The CDR3 covers 15 residues. The germline V gene encodes CDR1 SGHRS and CDR2 YFSETQ.

CDR3 protein: CASSPLGTPSGDTQYF. The rearrangement links TRBV18 to TRBJ2-3; TCRdb picks TRBD1, but there is no DNA to check that call. This CDR3 contains 16 residues. Per the germline V gene, CDR1 is KGHSH and CDR2 is LQKENI. The full variable domain, completed using reference TRBV18 and TRBJ2-3, is NAGVMQNPRHLVRRRGQEARLRCSPMKGHSHVYWYRQLPEEGLKFMVYLQKENIIDESGMPKERFSAEFPKEGPSILRIQQVVRGDSAAYFCASSPLGTPSGDTQYFGPGTRLTVL.

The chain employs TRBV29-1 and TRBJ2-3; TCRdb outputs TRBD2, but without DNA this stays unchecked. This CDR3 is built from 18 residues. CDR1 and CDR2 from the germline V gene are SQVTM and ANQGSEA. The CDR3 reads CSVERWGTSGASTDTQYF.

This CDR3 is CASRRRRQGGNEKLFF. The rearrangement uses TRBV12-3 or TRBV12-4 and TRBJ1-4; the D call from TCRdb, TRBD1, cannot be confirmed without DNA. The CDR3 loop spans 16 amino acids.

Here the CDR3 reads CASSSGVGETQYF. This sequence joins TRBV18 and TRBJ2-5. This CDR3 is built from 13 residues. Per the germline V gene, CDR1 is KGHSH and CDR2 is LQKENI.

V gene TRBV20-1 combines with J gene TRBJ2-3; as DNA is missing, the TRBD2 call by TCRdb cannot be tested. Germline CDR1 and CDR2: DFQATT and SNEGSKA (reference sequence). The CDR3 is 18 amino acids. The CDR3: CSARDIGGGGGGTDTQYF.

CDR3 loop: CASILTLSGNTIYF. The chain joins TRBV12-3 or TRBV12-4 to TRBJ1-3; TCRdb outputs TRBD1, but without DNA this stays unchecked. This CDR3 comprises 14 residues.

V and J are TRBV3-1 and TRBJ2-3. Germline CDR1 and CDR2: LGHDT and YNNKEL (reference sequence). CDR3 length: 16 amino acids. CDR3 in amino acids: CASSQELPKVADTQYF.

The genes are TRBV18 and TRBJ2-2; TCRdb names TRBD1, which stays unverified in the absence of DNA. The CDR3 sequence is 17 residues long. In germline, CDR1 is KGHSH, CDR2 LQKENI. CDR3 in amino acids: CASFTLSGTENTGELFF.

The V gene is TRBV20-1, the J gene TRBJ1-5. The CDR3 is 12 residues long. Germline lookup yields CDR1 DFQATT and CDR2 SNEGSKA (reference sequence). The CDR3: CSALQGEVPQHF.

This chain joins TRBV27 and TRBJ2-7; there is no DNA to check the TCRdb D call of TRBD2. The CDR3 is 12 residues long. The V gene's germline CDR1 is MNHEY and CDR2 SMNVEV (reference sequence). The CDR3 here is CASRLTSDEQYF.